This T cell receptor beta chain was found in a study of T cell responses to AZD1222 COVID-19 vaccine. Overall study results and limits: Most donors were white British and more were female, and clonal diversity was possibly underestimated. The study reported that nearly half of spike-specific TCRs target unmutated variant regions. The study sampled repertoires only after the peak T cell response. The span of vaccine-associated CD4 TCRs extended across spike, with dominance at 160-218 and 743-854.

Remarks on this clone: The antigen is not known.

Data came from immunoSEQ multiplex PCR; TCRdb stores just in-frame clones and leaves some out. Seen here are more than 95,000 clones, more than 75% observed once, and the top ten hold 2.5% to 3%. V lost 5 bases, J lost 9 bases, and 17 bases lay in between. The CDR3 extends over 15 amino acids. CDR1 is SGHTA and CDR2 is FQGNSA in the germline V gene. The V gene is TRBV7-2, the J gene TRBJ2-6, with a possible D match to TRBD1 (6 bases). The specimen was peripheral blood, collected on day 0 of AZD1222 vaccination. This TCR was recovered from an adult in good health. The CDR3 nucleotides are TGTGCCAGCAGCGCCCGCCGGTTCAGGGGCAACGTCCTGACTTTC. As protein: CASSARRFRGNVLTF.